The T cell receptor beta chain under discussion was sequenced for a study of spatial heterogeneity in lung cancer. At the level of the study: Tumor-region counts of TCR transcripts tracked strongly with a T cell module score from matched bulk RNA-seq. In the raw reads, each unique TCR and UMI combination was present more than ten times on average. Notes on the study in general: It was found that expanded intratumoral alpha and beta TCR counts tracked tumor mutation counts.

TCRdb recomputed calls from the 5' RACE reads with MiXCR, one row per CDR3 protein. The table shows 15,000 to 20,000 distinct CDR3 sequences, with 6% to 7.5% occurring only once. This clonotype was observed once. Antigen unknown. Time point specified: sample taken at primary tumor resection. Sequencing was performed on whole RNA extracted from tumor and nontumor lung tissue, or from frozen PBMC, and the material was left unsorted. CDR3 size: 15 residues. V was trimmed by 5 bases and J by 0 bases, leaving 8 bases between them. Germline loops: CDR1 MNHEY, CDR2 SVGAGI. The J gene is TRBJ2-6, the V gene TRBV6-5, with D possibly TRBD1 on 6 matching bases. The sequence derives from a female donor with early-stage non-small cell lung cancer. Sequencing was performed on lung tumor tissue, taken at surgery. The CDR3 loop reads CASSRQVSGANVLTF. As DNA, the CDR3 is TGTGCCAGCAGTCGACAGGTCTCTGGGGCCAACGTCCTGACTTTC.